Reported below is one TCR beta chain. This clone was seen a single time. The specificity of this receptor is unknown. No base-level quality is on record; no much larger clone is a single base apart. The record originates from a study of T cell responses to AZD1222 COVID-19 vaccine (dated by TCRdb to the early 2020s). Some background on the complete study: AZD1222 recipients with second doses at about 4 weeks or about 12 weeks were pooled, because spike-specific TCR depth and breadth did not differ between schedules. Trial participants were enrolled by age into subgroups of 18-55, 56-69 and 70-plus years, and roughly 150, 30 and 60 TCR-sequenced participants, respectively, were included in these subgroups. TCR sequencing covered fewer than 250 trial participants: some 210 given two doses of AZD1222 and 26 given two doses of MenACWY control vaccine.

According to the germline V gene, CDR1 reads SGDLS and CDR2 reads YYNGEE. Measured from the cysteine to the phenylalanine, the CDR3 is 15 residues long. Only CDR3 DNA is held: 45 bases, read in frame from base 1. Here V drops 3 bases and J drops 4 bases, and the junction holds 7 bases not matched to any gene. The time point label for this specimen denotes: baseline before first vaccination. Vaccinee samples came from UK trials COV001 and COV002, including a single-blind randomized controlled phase 2/3 trial of AZD1222 (ChAdOx1 nCoV-19) in healthy adults. For TCRbeta chain sequencing, PBMC samples were collected from trial participants at day 0 and at day 28 after the second dose. The CDR3 regions of human TCRbeta chains were subjected to immunosequencing. As for the authors' bioinformatics: Repertoire TCRs were checked for matches against a reference library of SARS-CoV-2-specific TCRs that had been generated using the MIRA antigen-specificity platform. Breadth meant the fraction of unique TCRs that were SARS-CoV-2-associated, whereas depth meant the fraction of total T cells that were SARS-CoV-2-associated. Each spike-specific TCR was assigned to its reactive spike region and to a CD4 or CD8 class using the MIRA data. Log10-transformed breadth and depth values were compared by one-way ANOVA with Sidak's multiple comparisons tests. TCRdb stores this immuneACCESS table with in-frame sequences only. Part of the clones is absent; in the studies checked, under half of the shortfall reflects unresolved V genes, and no reason is known for the rest. That table is the source of V, J and clone size, and D and trimming were worked out from the DNA. For this sample the table gives about 49,000 clones, of which around 80% were detected only once. The ten largest clones add up to roughly 7.2% of the sample.

Results the study describes overall, beyond this receptor: The vaccine-associated CD4 TCRs covered the entire spike protein, and the dominant responses fell in regions 160-218 and 743-854. Because no day 14 peak-response samples were available, the repertoires could be characterized only after the peak T cell response. Reportedly, close to half of the unique spike-specific TCRs recognized epitopes lying outside the regions that are mutated in the B.1.351 and B.1.1.7 variants. Most participants were white British and females outnumbered males, and the authors suggested that clonal diversity may have been underestimated. Conclusions about previously exposed vaccinees were limited because only 6 or 7 AZD1222 recipients were SARS-CoV-2 seropositive at baseline. Spike-specific TCR breadth and depth rose significantly after two AZD1222 doses compared with day 0 and with MenACWY recipients. The 56-69-year group was small, and its depth increase did not reach significance, likely because of low power.

The sequence derives from an adult in good health. Material: peripheral blood, obtained on day 0 of AZD1222 vaccination. The chain is encoded by TRBV9 joined to TRBJ1-1, with 9 bases matching TRBD1. The sequence in DNA is TGTGCCAGCAGCGAGGGGGACAGGGTCGGCACTGAAGCTTTCTTT. It is translated as CASSEGDRVGTEAFF.